Sequencing of this T cell receptor beta chain was carried out in a study of early stage breast cancer tumors. Study-level results: Tumors had roughly 2.4-fold higher T cell density and higher clonality than adjacent normal breast tissue.

CDR3 length: 14 amino acids. Looked up from germline, CDR1 is SGHTA and CDR2 is FQGNSA. V lost 1 base and J 8 bases, leaving 12 bases between the germline ends. Clones were read by immunoSEQ multiplex PCR, and TCRdb kept only the in-frame ones, dropping some. The sample records tens of thousands of clones, 75% to 95% being singletons. As concerns this clone: Its antigen is as yet unknown.

This clonotype was sampled from a person aged 65 to 79 with breast cancer. V and J are TRBV7-2 and TRBJ1-5; D perhaps matches TRBD1 (6 bases). The sample was blood. CDR3 DNA: TGTGCCAGCAGCTTAGGGGGGGGCTGGGAGCCCCAGCATTTT. Its protein product is CASSLGGGWEPQHF.